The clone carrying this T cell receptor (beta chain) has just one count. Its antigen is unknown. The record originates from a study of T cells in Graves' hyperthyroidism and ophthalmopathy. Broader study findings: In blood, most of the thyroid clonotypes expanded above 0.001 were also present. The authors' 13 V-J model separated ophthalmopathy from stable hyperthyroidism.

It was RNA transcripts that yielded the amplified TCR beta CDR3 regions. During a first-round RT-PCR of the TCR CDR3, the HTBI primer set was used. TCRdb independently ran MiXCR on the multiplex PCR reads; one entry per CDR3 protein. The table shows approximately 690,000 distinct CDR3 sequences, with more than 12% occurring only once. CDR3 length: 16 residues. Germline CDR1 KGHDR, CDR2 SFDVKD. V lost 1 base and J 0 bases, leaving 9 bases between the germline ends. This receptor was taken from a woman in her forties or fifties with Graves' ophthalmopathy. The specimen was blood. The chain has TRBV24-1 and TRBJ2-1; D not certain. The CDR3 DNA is TGTGCCACCAGTGATTTTGAGGAGACCTCCTACAATGAGCAGTTCTTC. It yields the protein CATSDFEETSYNEQFF.